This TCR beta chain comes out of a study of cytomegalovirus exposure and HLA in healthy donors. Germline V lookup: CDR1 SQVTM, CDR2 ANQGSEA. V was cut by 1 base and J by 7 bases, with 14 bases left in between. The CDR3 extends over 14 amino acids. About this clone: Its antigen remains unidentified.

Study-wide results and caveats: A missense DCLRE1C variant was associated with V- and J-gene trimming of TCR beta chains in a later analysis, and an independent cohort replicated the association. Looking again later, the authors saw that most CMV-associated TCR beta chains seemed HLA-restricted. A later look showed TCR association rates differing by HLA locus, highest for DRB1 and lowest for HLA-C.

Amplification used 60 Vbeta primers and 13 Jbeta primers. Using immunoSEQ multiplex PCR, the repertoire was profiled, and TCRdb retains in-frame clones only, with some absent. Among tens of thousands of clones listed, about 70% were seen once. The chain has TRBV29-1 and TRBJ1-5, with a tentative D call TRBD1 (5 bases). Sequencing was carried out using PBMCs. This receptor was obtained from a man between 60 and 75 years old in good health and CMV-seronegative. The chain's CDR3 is CSVEVAGSGQPQHF. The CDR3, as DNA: TGCAGCGTTGAAGTTGCGGGGTCAGGGCAGCCCCAGCATTTT. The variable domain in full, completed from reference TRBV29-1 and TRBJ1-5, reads SAVISQKPSRDICQRGTSLTIQCQVDSQVTMMFWYRQQPGQSLTLIATANQGSEATYESGFVIDKFPISRPNLTFSTLTVSNMSPEDSSIYLCSVEVAGSGQPQHFGDGTRLSIL.